These T cell receptor beta chains were read from a single sample in a study of regulatory T cells in long-lasting Graves disease. TCRdb itself ran the multiplex PCR reads through MiXCR, one entry per CDR3 protein. The table lists 320,000 or so distinct CDR3 sequences, over 15% of them singletons, with about two fifths in the top ten. The specimen was peripheral blood mononuclear cells (PBMCs), collected at new diagnosis, from a patient treated with antithyroid drugs. The receptors shown here come from a female donor with Graves disease. CDR3s include the opening cysteine and the closing phenylalanine or tryptophan. D genes are given only for firm matches. Expanded clones are given a class, and other clones once, few, many or no size at all.

V gene	J gene	D gene	clone size	CDR3 DNA	CDR3 protein
TRBV28	TRBJ1-1	-	-	TGTGCCAGCAGTTTAGCAGGGCGCATGAACACTGAAGCTTTCTTT	CASSLAGRMNTEAFF
TRBV9	TRBJ1-1	-	many	TGTGCCAGCAGCGCGGGGACGAACACTGAAGCTTTCTTT	CASSAGTNTEAFF
TRBV11-2	TRBJ1-1	-	many	TGTGCCAGCAGCTTAGACAGGATGAACACTGAAGCTTTCTTT	CASSLDRMNTEAFF
TRBV15	TRBJ2-5	TRBD1	many	TGTGCCACCACCCCGGGACAGGGGGCTCGAGAGACCCAGTACTTC	CATTPGQGARETQYF
TRBV19	TRBJ2-5	-	many	TGTGCCAGTACCCCCGGCCCCCGAAAGGTCGTACAAGAGACCCAGTACTTC	CASTPGPRKVVQETQYF
TRBV5-4	TRBJ2-7	TRBD1	few	TGTGCCAGCAGCAGAAGAGGACAGGGTGGGAACGTGCCCTACGAGCAGTACTTC	CASSRRGQGGNVPYEQYF
TRBV7-8	TRBJ2-7	TRBD2	many	TGTGCCAGCAGCCTGAACGGGAGGGCCTACGAGCAGTACTTC	CASSLNGRAYEQYF
TRBV30	TRBJ1-2	-	-	TGTGCCTGGAGCGAGCCGGCCAAGTCACAGGGCCACACCTTC	CAWSEPAKSQGHTF
TRBV20-1	TRBJ1-1	-	many	TGCAGTGCTAGGAGCGAGAACACTGAAGCTTTCTTT	CSARSENTEAFF
TRBV6-2/TRBV6-3	TRBJ2-5	TRBD2	few	TGTGCCAGCAGTTACGGACTAGCCCAAGAGACCCAGTACTTC	CASSYGLAQETQYF
TRBV7-8	TRBJ1-3	TRBD1	-	TGTGCCAGCAGCCCCAGGAATCGCCAGGGGGTGTCTGGAAACACCATATATTTT	CASSPRNRQGVSGNTIYF
TRBV28	TRBJ2-4	-	many	TGTGCCAGCAGTTCCCCGGGACAACCTCAGTACTTC	CASSSPGQPQYF
TRBV29-1	TRBJ1-1	-	-	TGCAGCGTTCAGGGCACTGAAGCTTTCTTT	CSVQGTEAFF